This T cell receptor beta chain was sequenced for a study of blood T cell repertoires in COVID-19. On the study more broadly: The United States, Italy and Spain were the sources of the acute and convalescent COVID-19 samples. Sources were T cells, B-cell-depleted T cells, or PBMCs; the material itself was cDNA or gDNA.

From germline, CDR1 is MDHEN and CDR2 SYDVKM. This CDR3 is 15 amino acids long. Trimming shortened V by 2 bases and J by 4 bases, and 14 bases separated the two germline ends. Assay used: immunoSEQ multiplex PCR; TCRdb lists only in-frame clones, some missing. The sample lists some 61,000 clones; roughly 90% were seen once. This receptor was identified in a man aged 25 to 40 with acute or convalescent COVID-19. Sequencing input: peripheral blood. The rearrangement uses TRBV28 and TRBJ1-2; D possibly corresponds to TRBD1 (6 bases). CDR3 loop: CASSLRGAQRYGYTF. DNA for the CDR3: TGTGCCAGCAGTTTACGGGGGGCGCAACGCTATGGCTACACCTTC.